The entry below gives a single T cell receptor beta chain sequence along with its context. Its antigen remains undetermined. No much larger clone is present one base from it, and per-base qualities are unavailable. This record comes from a study of shared clonotypes between healthy human individuals (TCRdb year 2020). For the study in its entirety: The cohort included a few men and two women between 18 and 49 years of age. The study deeply sequenced blood TCR repertoires of five healthy adults to estimate repertoire size and the extent of clonotype sharing between individuals. Per donor, leukapheresis produced somewhere between about 0.9 and 9.5 billion PBMCs. Different laboratories and diverse techniques were used to prepare libraries and sequence TCR repertoires, to increase sequencing depth and limit assay-specific biases. For each donor, CD4 naive and CD4 memory were each run on three plates, CD8 naive on two plates, and CD8 memory on one plate.

The full study reports these points: Pairwise subsampling led to the expectation that sequencing depth would affect the degree of clonotype sharing among donors. Rarefaction of sorted-subset datasets indicated incomplete sequencing despite the large sequencing depth. Only blood was sampled, and tissue TCR repertoires likely differ from those in blood. Sharing across a handful of donors was observed for approximately 5% of naive CD4, 3.5% of naive CD8, 2% to 2.5% of memory CD4, and less than 0.45% of memory CD8 clonotypes. The genetic and exposure-history diversity represented was limited by the small number of donors. Compared with non-shared clonotypes, the clonotypes found in all four sorted-subset donors had higher generation probabilities. Larger estimated clonotype richness was generally found for naive subsets than for memory subsets.

The donors were healthy, HIV-negative adults with no recently reported acute infections or vaccinations. All donors were Caucasian adults living in Nashville, Tennessee, USA. CD4+ T cells were enriched by magnetic negative selection, after which naive cells were positively selected on CD45RA and the negative fraction was taken as the memory subset. Blood was obtained by leukapheresis, after which PBMCs were separated by Ficoll-Histopaque density gradient centrifugation and cryopreserved in liquid nitrogen vapor phase. Purity and quantity of every magnetically sorted T cell population were checked by analytical flow cytometry. Genomic DNA was isolated from each sorted fraction and quantified by UV absorbance on a Nanodrop 2000c. TCR CDR3 regions were amplified from genomic DNA by multiplex PCR using the deep immunoSEQ assay. Genomic DNA extracted from each cell subset was distributed evenly over all wells of several immunoSEQ 96-well plates, and each plate served as one replicate. For sorted subsets, 150 to 250 ng genomic DNA, equal to tens of thousands of T cell genomes, was loaded into each replicate PCR. Purified libraries were measured with a Qubit 3.0 fluorometer, size-checked on a Bioanalyzer 2100, and measured again with the KAPA Library Quantification kit. A separate single-read 150-cycle Illumina NextSeq 550 flow cell was used to sequence each immunoSEQ 96-well plate. The original methods were these. Because only junctional sequences without quality scores were contained in the immunoSEQ output, filtering matching that applied to full-length reads could not be performed. Sequences were annotated with PyIR, a Python wrapper for IgBLAST v1.9, using IMGT germline references to assign V/J genes and CDR3. Reads were removed for weak V/J assignments (E-value above 1e-6), missing CDR3, stop codons, out-of-frame junctions, or ambiguous translated residues. A V3J clonotype was defined by an identical inferred V gene, J gene, and CDR3 amino acid sequence. Percentage overlap between repertoires was calculated by dividing the number of shared unique clonotypes by the size of the smaller repertoire. Three approaches were used to assess repertoire richness: RTK rarefaction, the Chao1 estimator, and Recon v2.1 estimates of unobserved clonotypes. Generation probabilities for all TCRbeta clonotypes obtained by the gDNA method from a handful of donors were computed using OLGA. TCRdb carries this immuneACCESS record with in-frame sequences only. Its versions omit some clonotypes, under half of them owing to an unresolved V gene in the studies checked, with the rest unexplained. That table is the source of V, J and clone size, and D and trimming were worked out from the DNA. The sample table contains a few hundred thousand clones; only one count was recorded for approximately 74% of them. The ten largest clones capture around a tenth of the sample.

Trimming removed 2 bases from V and 8 bases from J, leaving 10 bases between the germline ends. Including the terminal cysteine and phenylalanine, the CDR3 comprises 13 residues. Left in the record is the CDR3 DNA by itself, 39 bases read in frame from the first base. From the germline V gene, CDR1 is SGHAT and CDR2 is FQNNGV. The sequence derives from a man aged 25-45 years in good health. The rearranged chain carries TRBV11-2 and TRBJ2-1, and perhaps TRBD2 as D gene, on 6 matching bases. The source material was memory CD4+ T cells sorted from blood. The cell subset or site tag for this specimen amounts to: CD45RA-negative fraction. The CDR3 region has the sequence CASSLYPGDEQFF. The DNA reads TGTGCCAGCAGCTTATATCCGGGGGATGAGCAGTTCTTC. The full variable domain, with segments outside the CDR3 supplied by the reference TRBV11-2 and TRBJ2-1 proteins, appears as EAGVAQSPRYKIIEKRQSVAFWCNPISGHATLYWYQQILGQGPKLLIQFQNNGVVDDSQLPKDRFSAERLKGVDSTLKIQPAKLEDSAVYLCASSLYPGDEQFFGPGTRLTVL.